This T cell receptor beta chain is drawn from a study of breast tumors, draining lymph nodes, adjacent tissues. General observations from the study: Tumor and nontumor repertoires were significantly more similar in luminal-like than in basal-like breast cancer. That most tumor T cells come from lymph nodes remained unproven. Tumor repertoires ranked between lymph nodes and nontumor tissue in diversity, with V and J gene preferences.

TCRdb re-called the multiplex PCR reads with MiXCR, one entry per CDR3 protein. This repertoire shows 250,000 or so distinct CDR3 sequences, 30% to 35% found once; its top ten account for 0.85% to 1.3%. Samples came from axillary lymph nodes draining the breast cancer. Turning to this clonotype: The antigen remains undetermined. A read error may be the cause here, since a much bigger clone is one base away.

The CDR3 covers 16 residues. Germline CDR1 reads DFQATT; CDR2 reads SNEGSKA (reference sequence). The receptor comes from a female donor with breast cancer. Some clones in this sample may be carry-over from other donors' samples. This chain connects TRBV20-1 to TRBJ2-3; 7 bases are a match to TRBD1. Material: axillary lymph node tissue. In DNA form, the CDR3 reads TGCAGTGCTTCAAAGGGGGCGGGCTTCTTCACAGGTACGCAGTATTTT. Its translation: CSASKGAGFFTGTQYF.